This T cell receptor (beta chain) appears in the sequencing data of a study of shared clonotypes between healthy human individuals. Clones were sequenced by immunoSEQ multiplex PCR, and TCRdb holds only the in-frame ones, with some missing. The table has 550,000 to 850,000 clones, roughly two thirds seen once. There are 15 residues in the CDR3. Unmatched junction bases numbered 7, after V lost 1 base and J lost 6 bases. Per germline, CDR1 SGHDN and CDR2 FVKESK. The sample comprised memory CD4+ T cells sorted from blood. Indicated subset: CD45RA-negative fraction. The chain carries TRBV14 and TRBJ2-7; 9 bases are shared with TRBD1. The TCR was taken from a woman between 25 and 40 years old in good health. The CDR3, as DNA: TGTGCCAGCAGCCAAGGACCGGGACAGGGAGGCGAGCAGTACTTC. The encoded protein is CASSQGPGQGGEQYF.